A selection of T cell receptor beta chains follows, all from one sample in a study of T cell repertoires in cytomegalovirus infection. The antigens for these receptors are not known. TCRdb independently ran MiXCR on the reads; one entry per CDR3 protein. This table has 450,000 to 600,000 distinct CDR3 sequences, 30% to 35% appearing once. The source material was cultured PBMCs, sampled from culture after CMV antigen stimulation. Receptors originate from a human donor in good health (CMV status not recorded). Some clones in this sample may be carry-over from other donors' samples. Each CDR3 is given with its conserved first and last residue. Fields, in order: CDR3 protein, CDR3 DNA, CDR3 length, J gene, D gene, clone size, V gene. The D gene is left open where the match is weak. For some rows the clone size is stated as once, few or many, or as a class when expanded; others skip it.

CDR3: CSARDGADTYEQYF
DNA: TGCAGTGCTAGAGATGGGGCCGACACCTACGAGCAGTACTTC
length: 14
J: TRBJ2-7
D: -
size: few
V: TRBV20-1

CDR3: CASSSGSEQYF
DNA: TGTGCCAGCAGTTCCGGATCCGAGCAGTACTTC
length: 11
J: TRBJ2-7
D: -
size: -
V: TRBV6-1

CDR3: CASSLGASADTQYF
DNA: TGTGCCAGCAGCTTAGGTGCCAGCGCTGATACGCAGTATTTT
length: 14
J: TRBJ2-3
D: -
size: once
V: TRBV7-9

CDR3: CASSVTGIDTQYF
DNA: TGTGCCAGCAGCGTTACAGGGATAGATACGCAGTATTTT
length: 13
J: TRBJ2-3
D: -
size: once
V: TRBV7-3

CDR3: CASTDGTSRRGGYNEQFF
DNA: TGTGCCAGCACAGACGGGACTAGTCGACGTGGTGGGTACAATGAGCAGTTCTTC
length: 18
J: TRBJ2-1
D: TRBD2
size: once
V: TRBV11-2

CDR3: CATTRDGLVEQYF
DNA: TGTGCCACCACCAGAGACGGACTCGTCGAGCAGTACTTC
length: 13
J: TRBJ2-7
D: -
size: -
V: TRBV15

CDR3: CATERTSYNEQFF
DNA: TGTGCCACGGAGCGGACCTCCTACAATGAGCAGTTCTTC
length: 13
J: TRBJ2-1
D: -
size: -
V: TRBV28

CDR3: CASSSTNRVGGYTF
DNA: TGTGCCAGCAGTTCAACTAACAGGGTAGGAGGCTACACCTTC
length: 14
J: TRBJ1-2
D: -
size: -
V: TRBV12-3/TRBV12-4

CDR3: CASSQSNGQETNYGYTF
DNA: TGTGCCAGTAGTCAATCGAACGGACAGGAGACTAACTATGGCTACACCTTC
length: 17
J: TRBJ1-2
D: TRBD1
size: -
V: TRBV19

CDR3: CASSMGQNLYNEQFF
DNA: TGTGCCAGCAGCATGGGACAGAATCTCTACAATGAGCAGTTCTTC
length: 15
J: TRBJ2-1
D: TRBD1
size: many
V: TRBV7-2

CDR3: CASSRDPRLAYEQYF
DNA: TGTGCCAGCAGTCGGGACCCCCGTCTGGCCTACGAGCAGTACTTC
length: 15
J: TRBJ2-7
D: -
size: -
V: TRBV6-2/TRBV6-3

CDR3: CASSDRELDTQYF
DNA: TGTGCCAGCAGTGACAGGGAGTTAGATACGCAGTATTTT
length: 13
J: TRBJ2-3
D: TRBD1
size: -
V: TRBV6-6

CDR3: CASSLSRRDTQYF
DNA: TGTGCCAGCAGCTTATCTCGTAGGGATACGCAGTATTTT
length: 13
J: TRBJ2-3
D: -
size: many
V: TRBV7-2

CDR3: CASSSTSGRYDTQYF
DNA: TGTGCCAGCAGCTCGACTAGCGGGAGATATGATACGCAGTATTTT
length: 15
J: TRBJ2-3
D: TRBD2
size: -
V: TRBV7-6

CDR3: CASSSDRGQAGNTIYF
DNA: TGTGCCAGCAGCTCCGACAGGGGGCAAGCTGGAAACACCATATATTTT
length: 16
J: TRBJ1-3
D: TRBD1
size: many
V: TRBV7-2

CDR3: CASQPSGYEQYF
DNA: TGTGCCAGCCAACCCTCGGGATACGAGCAGTACTTC
length: 12
J: TRBJ2-7
D: -
size: -
V: TRBV6-2/TRBV6-3

CDR3: CAISDLAGGNEQFF
DNA: TGTGCCATCAGTGACCTAGCGGGAGGGAATGAGCAGTTCTTC
length: 14
J: TRBJ2-1
D: TRBD2
size: few
V: TRBV10-3